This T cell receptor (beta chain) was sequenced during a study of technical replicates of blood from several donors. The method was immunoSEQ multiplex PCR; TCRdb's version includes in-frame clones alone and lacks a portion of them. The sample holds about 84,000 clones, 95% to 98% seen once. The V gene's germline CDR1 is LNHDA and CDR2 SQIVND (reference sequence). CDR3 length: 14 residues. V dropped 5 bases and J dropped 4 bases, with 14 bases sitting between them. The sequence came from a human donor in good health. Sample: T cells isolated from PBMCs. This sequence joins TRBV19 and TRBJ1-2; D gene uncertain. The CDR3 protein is CASSVGISGYGYTF. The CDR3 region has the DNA TGTGCCAGTAGTGTCGGGATCAGTGGCTATGGCTACACCTTC.